This TCR beta chain was sequenced for a study of blood T cell repertoires in COVID-19. About the study: Researchers got acute and convalescent COVID-19 samples from the United States, Italy and Spain. PBMCs, B-cell-depleted T cells, or T cells provided the cDNA or gDNA that made up the material.

This table comes from immunoSEQ multiplex PCR, and its TCRdb copy is limited to in-frame clones, with some not included. This sample has roughly 20,000 clones; approximately 95% occur once, and the top ten carry approximately 4%. Germline assignment: CDR1 SGHRS and CDR2 YFSETQ. V trimming: 6 bases; J trimming: 1 base; junction bases outside the gene matches: 5. CDR3 size: 14 residues. The sample holds one count of this clone. The sample comprised peripheral blood. The rearrangement uses TRBV5-1 and TRBJ1-1, with TRBD1 matching over 8 bases. The clonotype was recovered from a woman in her forties or fifties with active COVID-19. CDR3 loop: CASTEGTGNTEAFF. The CDR3 DNA follows: TGCGCCAGCACCGAGGGGACAGGGAACACTGAAGCTTTCTTT.